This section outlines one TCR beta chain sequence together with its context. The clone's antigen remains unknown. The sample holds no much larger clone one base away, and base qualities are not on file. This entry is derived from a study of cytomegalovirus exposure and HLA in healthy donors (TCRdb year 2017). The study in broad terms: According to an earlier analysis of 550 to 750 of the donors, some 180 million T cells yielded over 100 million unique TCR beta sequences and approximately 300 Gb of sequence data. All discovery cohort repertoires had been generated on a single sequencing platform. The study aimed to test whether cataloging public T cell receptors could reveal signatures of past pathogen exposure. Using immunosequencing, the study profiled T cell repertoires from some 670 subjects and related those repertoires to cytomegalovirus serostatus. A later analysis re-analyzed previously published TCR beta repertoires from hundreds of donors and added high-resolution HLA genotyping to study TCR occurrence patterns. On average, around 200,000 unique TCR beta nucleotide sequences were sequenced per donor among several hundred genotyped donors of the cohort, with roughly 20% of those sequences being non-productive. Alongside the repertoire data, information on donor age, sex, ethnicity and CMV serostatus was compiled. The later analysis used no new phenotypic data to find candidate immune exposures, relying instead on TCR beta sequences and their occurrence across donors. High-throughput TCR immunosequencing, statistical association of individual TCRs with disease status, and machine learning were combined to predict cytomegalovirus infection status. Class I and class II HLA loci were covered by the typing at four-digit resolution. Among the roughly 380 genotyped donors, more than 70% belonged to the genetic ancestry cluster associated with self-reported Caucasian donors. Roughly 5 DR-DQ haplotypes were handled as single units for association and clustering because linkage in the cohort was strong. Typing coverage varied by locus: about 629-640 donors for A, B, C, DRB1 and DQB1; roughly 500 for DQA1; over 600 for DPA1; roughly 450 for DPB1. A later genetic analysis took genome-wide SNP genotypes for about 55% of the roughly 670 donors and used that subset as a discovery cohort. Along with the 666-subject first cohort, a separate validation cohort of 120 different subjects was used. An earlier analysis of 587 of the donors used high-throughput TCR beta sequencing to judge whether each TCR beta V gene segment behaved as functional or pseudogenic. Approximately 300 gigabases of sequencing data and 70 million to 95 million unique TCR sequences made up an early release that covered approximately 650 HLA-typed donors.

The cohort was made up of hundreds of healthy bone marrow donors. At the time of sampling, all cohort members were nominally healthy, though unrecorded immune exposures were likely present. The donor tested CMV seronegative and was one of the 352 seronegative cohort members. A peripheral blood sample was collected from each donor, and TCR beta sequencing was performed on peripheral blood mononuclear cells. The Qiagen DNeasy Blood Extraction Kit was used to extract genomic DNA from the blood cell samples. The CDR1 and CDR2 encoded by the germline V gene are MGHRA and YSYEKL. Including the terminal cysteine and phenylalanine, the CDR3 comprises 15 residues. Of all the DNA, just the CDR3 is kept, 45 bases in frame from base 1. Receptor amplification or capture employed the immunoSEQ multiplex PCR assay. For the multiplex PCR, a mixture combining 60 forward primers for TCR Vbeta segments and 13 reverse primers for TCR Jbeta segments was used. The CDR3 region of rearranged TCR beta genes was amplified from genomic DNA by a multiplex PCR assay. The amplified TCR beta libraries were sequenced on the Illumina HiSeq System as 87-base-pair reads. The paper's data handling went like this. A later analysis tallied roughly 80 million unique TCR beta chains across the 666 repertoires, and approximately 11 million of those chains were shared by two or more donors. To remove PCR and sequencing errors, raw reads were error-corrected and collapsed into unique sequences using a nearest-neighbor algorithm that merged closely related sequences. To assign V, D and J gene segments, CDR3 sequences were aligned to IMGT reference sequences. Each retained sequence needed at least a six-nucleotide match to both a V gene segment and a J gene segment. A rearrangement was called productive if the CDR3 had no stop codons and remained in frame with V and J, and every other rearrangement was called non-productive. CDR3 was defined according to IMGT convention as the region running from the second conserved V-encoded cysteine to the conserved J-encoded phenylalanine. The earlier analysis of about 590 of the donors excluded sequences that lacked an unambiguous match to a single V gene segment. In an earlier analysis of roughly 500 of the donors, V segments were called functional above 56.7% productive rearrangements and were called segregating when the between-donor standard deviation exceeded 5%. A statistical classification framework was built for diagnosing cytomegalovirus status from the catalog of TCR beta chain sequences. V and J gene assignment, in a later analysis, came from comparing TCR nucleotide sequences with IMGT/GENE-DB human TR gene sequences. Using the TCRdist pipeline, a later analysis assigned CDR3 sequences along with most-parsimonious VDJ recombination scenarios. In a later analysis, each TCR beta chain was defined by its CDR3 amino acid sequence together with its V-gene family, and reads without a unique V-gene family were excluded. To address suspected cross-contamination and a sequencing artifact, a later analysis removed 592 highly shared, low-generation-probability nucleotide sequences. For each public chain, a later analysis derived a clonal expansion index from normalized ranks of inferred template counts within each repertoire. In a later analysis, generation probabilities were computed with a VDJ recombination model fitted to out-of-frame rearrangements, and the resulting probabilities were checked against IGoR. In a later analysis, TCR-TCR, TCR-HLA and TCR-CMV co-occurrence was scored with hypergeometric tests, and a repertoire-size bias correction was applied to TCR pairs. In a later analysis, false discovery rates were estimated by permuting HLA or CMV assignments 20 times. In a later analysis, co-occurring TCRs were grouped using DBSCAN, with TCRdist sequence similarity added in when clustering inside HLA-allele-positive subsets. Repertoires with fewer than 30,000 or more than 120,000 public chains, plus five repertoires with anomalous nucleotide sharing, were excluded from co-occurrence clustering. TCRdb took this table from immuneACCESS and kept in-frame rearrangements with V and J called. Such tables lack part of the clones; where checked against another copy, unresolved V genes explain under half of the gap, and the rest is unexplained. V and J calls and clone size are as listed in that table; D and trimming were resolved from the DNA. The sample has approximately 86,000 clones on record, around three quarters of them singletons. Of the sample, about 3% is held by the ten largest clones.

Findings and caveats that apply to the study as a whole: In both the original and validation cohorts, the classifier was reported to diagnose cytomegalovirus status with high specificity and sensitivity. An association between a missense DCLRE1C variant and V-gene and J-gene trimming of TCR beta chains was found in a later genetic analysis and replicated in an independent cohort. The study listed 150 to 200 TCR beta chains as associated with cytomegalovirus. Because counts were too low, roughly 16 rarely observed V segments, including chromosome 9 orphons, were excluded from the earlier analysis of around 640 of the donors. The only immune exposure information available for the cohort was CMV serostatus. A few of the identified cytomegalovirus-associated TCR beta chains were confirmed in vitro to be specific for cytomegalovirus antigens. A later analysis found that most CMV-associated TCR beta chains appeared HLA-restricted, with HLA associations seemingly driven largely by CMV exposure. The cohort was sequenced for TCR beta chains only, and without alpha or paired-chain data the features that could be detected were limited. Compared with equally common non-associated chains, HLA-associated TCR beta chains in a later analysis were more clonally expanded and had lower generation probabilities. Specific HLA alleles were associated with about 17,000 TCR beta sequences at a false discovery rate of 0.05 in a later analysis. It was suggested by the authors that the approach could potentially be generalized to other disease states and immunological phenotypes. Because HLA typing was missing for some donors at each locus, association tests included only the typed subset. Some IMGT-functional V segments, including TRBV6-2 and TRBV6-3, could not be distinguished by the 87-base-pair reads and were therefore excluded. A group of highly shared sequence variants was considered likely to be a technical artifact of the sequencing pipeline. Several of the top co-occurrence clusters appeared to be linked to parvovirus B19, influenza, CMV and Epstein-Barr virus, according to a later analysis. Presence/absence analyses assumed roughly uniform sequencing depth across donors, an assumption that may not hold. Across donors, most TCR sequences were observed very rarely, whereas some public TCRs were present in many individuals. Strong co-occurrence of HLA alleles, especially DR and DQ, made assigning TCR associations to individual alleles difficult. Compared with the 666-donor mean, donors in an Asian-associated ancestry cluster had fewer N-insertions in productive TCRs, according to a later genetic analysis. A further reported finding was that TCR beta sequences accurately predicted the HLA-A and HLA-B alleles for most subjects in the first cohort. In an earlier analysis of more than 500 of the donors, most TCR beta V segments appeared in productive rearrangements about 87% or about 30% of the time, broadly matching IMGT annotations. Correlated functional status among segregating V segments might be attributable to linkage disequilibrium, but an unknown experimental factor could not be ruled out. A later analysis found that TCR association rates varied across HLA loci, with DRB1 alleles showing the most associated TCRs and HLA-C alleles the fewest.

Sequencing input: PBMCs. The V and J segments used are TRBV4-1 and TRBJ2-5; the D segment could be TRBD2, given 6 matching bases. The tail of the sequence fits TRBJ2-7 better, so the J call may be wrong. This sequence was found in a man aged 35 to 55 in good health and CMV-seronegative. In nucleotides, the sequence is TGCGCCAGCAGCCAAGTAGTAGCGGTGATGTACGAGCAGTACTTC. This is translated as CASSQVVAVMYEQYF.